This T cell receptor beta chain was sequenced during a study of cytomegalovirus exposure and HLA in healthy donors. Study-wide findings and caveats: Compared with the approximately 700-donor mean, an Asian-associated ancestry cluster reportedly had fewer N-insertions, according to a later analysis. Cytomegalovirus-associated status was assigned to some 180 TCR beta chains. Reportedly, cytomegalovirus status was diagnosed with high sensitivity and specificity.

Trimming took off 7 bases at V and 5 bases at J, with 3 bases between the two ends. Germline CDR1 MGHRA, CDR2 YSYEKL. The length of the CDR3 is 9 residues. With 60 Vbeta and 13 Jbeta primers, the PCR was carried out. Clones were sequenced by immunoSEQ multiplex PCR, and TCRdb holds only the in-frame ones, with some missing. The data hold under 150,000 clones, with around 84% observed a single time. On this clone itself: Its specificity is not known.

The chain combines TRBV4-1 with TRBJ2-7; D call uncertain. Sequencing was done on a sample of PBMCs. The origin of this receptor is a man aged 45 to 65 in good health and CMV-seronegative. This chain's CDR3 is CASIDEQYF. The CDR3 DNA follows: TGCGCCAGCATCGACGAGCAGTACTTC.